The sequence of this T cell receptor beta chain was determined in a study of shared clonotypes between healthy human individuals. Study-level information: Donors consisted of a couple of women and three men between 18 and 49.

For this clone: The antigen is undetermined.

The naive CD8 subset, CD45RO-negative cells positively selected for CCR7, excluded terminally differentiated effector memory CD45RA+ cells. All donors qualified as healthy HIV-negative adults and had experienced no recent acute infections or vaccinations. Using immunoSEQ multiplex PCR, the repertoire was profiled, and TCRdb retains in-frame clones only, with some absent. This sample yields about 2.1 million clones, of which about 93% are seen a single time; about 1.7% belongs to the top ten. Study-wide findings and caveats: In a handful of donors, about 5% of naive CD4 clonotypes appeared in common.

Germline V lookup: CDR1 SQVTM, CDR2 ANQGSEA. CDR3 size: 18 residues. V was clipped by 6 bases and J by 2 bases, with 29 bases between them. Source material: naive CD8+ T cells from PBMCs. The receptor comes from a man younger than 30 in good health. Some clones in this sample may be carry-over from other donors' samples. This chain links TRBV29-1 with TRBJ2-7; D is possibly TRBD2 (6 bases). The CDR3 DNA reads TGCAGCGTCCTTTTTTCCTACCTCGAGGGAGGTTGGGCCTACGAGCAGTACTTC. Protein: CSVLFSYLEGGWAYEQYF.